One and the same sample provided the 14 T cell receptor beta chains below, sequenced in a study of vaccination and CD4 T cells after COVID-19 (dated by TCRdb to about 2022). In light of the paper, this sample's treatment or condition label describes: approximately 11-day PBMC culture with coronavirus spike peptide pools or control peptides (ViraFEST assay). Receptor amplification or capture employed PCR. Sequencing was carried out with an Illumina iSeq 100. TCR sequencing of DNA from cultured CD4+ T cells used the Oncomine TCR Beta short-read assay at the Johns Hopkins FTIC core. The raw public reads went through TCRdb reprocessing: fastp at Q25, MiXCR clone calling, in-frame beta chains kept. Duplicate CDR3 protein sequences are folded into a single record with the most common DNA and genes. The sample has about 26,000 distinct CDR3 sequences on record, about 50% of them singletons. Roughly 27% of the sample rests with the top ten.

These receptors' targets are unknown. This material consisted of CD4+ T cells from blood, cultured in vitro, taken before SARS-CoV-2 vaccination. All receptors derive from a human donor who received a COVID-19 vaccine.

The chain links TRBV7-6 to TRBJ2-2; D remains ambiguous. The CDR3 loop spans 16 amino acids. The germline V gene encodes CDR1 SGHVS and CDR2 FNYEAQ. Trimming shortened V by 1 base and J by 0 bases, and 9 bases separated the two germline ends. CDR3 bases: TGTGCCAGCAGCTTAGGGCGGCCCGCGAACACCGGGGAGCTGTTTTTT. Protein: CASSLGRPANTGELFF.

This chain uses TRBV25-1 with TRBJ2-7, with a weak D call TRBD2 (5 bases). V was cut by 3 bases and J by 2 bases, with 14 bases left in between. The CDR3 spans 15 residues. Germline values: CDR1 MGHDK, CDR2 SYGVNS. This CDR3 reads CASSDRSSPTYEQYF. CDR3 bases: TGTGCCAGCAGTGATCGCTCTAGCCCGACCTACGAGCAGTACTTC.

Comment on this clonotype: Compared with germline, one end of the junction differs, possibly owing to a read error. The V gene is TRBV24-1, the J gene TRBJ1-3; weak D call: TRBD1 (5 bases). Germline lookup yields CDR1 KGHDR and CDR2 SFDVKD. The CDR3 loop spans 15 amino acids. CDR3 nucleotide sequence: TGTGCCACCGAGGGACCCCCGTCCTCTAGAAACACCATATATTTT. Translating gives CATEGPPSSRNTIYF.

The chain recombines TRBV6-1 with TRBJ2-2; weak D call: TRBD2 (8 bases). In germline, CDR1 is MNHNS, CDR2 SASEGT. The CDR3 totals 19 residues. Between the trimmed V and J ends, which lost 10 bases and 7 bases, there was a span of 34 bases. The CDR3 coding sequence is TGTGCCACGAAAACGGGACAGTCGAAGCCGACGGGGGGGAACGGGGAGCTGTTTTTT. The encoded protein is CATKTGQSKPTGGNGELFF.

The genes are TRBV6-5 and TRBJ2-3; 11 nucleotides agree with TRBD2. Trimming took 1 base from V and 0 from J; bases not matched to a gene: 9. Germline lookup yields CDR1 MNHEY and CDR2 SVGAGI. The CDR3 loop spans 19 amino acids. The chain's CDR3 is CASSYLKPGTSGSTDTQYF. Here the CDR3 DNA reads TGTGCCAGCAGTTACTTAAAACCCGGGACTAGCGGTAGCACAGATACGCAGTATTTT.

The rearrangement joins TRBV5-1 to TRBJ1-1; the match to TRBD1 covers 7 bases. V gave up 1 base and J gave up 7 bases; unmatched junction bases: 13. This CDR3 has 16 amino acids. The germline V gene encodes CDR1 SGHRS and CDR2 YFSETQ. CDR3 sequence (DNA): TGCGCCAGCAGCTTGTATCTAGACAGGGCAAGGGGTGAAGCTTTCTTT. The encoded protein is CASSLYLDRARGEAFF.

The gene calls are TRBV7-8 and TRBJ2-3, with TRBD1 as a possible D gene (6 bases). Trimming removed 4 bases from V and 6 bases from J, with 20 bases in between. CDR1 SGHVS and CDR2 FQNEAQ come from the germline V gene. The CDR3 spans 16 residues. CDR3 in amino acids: CASSSGARGGPDTQYF. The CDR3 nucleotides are TGTGCCAGCAGCTCCGGGGCTAGAGGGGGTCCGGATACGCAGTATTTT. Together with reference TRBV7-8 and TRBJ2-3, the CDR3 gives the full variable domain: GAGVSQSPRYKVAKRGQDVALRCDPISGHVSLFWYQQALGQGPEFLTYFQNEAQLDKSGLPSDRFFAERPEGSVSTLKIQRTQQEDSAVYLCASSSGARGGPDTQYFGPGTRLTVL.

The CDR3 sequence is CASSFRRGRMMINEQFF. CDR3 sequence (DNA): TGTGCCAGCAGTTTTCGGAGGGGGCGTATGATGATAAATGAGCAGTTCTTC. The gene calls are TRBV12-3 or TRBV12-4 and TRBJ2-1; D is possibly TRBD1 (7 bases). Trimming stripped 3 bases from V and 7 bases from J, with 22 bases between. The CDR3 is made up of 17 amino acids.

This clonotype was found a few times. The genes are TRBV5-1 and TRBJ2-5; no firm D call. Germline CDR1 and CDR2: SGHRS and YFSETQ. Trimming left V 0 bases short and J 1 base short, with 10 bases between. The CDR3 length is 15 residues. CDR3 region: CASSLASELQETQYF. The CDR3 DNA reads TGCGCCAGCAGCTTGGCGTCAGAACTCCAAGAGACCCAGTACTTC.

Written as DNA, the CDR3 is TGCAGTGCCCCTGACCGGCTAGCGGGGGGCTTCAATGAGCAGTTCTTC. This sequence encodes CSAPDRLAGGFNEQFF. The chain couples TRBV20-1 to TRBJ2-1, with 11 bases identical to TRBD2. The CDR3 covers 16 residues. V was pared by 6 bases and J by 6 bases, with 13 bases of the junction left unmatched. CDR1 DFQATT and CDR2 SNEGSKA come from the germline V gene (reference sequence).

The DNA for the CDR3 is TGTGCCAGCAGCTTGACAGGTTATGGGAATGGCTACACCTTC. Its translation: CASSLTGYGNGYTF. The chain couples TRBV5-6 to TRBJ1-2; possibly TRBD1 for D (5 bases). Trimming removed 1 base from V and 6 bases from J, with 13 bases in between. This CDR3 is 14 amino acids long. The germline V gene encodes CDR1 SGHDT and CDR2 YYEEEE.

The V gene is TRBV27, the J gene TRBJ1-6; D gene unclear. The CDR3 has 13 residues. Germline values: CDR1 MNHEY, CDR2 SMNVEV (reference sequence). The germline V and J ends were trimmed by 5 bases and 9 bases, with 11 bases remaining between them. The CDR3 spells CASSRIGASPLHF. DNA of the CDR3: TGTGCCAGCAGTCGGATTGGAGCTTCACCCCTCCACTTT.

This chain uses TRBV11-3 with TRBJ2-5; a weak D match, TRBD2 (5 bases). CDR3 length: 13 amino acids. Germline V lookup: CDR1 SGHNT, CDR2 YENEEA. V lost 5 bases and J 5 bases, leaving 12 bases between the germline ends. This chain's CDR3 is CASSPAWRETQYF. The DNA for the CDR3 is TGTGCCAGCAGCCCCGCCTGGAGGGAGACCCAGTACTTC.

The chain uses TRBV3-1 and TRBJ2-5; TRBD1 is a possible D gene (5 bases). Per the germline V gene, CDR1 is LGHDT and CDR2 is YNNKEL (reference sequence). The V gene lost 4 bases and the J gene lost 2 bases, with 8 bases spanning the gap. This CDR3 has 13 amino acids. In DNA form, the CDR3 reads TGTGCCAGCAGCCCGGACACGCAAGAGACCCAGTACTTC. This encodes CASSPDTQETQYF.